The TCR beta chain under discussion was sequenced for a study of cytomegalovirus exposure and HLA in healthy donors. With 60 Vbeta and 13 Jbeta primers, the PCR was carried out. Method: immunoSEQ multiplex PCR; TCRdb's copy keeps in-frame clones and lacks some. The sample contains approximately 88,000 clones, more than 70% of which appear only once. The CDR3 is made up of 19 amino acids. Germline CDR1 reads MGHRA; CDR2 reads YSYEKL. Trimming left V 3 bases short and J 1 base short, with 24 bases between. Sequenced: PBMCs. The clonotype was recovered from a man aged 18 to 30 in good health and CMV-seronegative. The chain carries TRBV4-1 and TRBJ1-1; D might be TRBD1 (6 bases). The CDR3 loop is CASSQGTRGVKRGNTEAFF. CDR3 nucleotide sequence: TGCGCCAGCAGCCAGGGGACAAGAGGGGTCAAGCGGGGGAACACTGAAGCTTTCTTT.